A selection of T cell receptor beta chains follows, all from one sample in a study of blood T cell repertoires in COVID-19. The method was immunoSEQ multiplex PCR; TCRdb's version includes in-frame clones alone and lacks a portion of them. The sample records roughly 160,000 clones, 80% to 90% being singletons. The sequenced sample consisted of peripheral blood. These receptors all come from a woman in her fifties or sixties with COVID-19, enrolled during active disease. The CDR3 runs from the conserved cysteine through the conserved F or W. The D gene is left open where the match is weak. Only part of the rows carry a size: once, few, many, or a class if the clone is expanded.

>NA|NA|TRBV30|TRBJ2-2
CAWRWTVYGELFF
TGTGCCTGGAGATGGACTGTCTACGGGGAGCTGTTTTTT
>NA|NA|TRBV12-3/TRBV12-4|TRBJ2-7
CASSLVWAGQYF
TGTGCCAGCAGTTTAGTTTGGGCAGGCCAGTACTTC
>NA|NA|TRBV5-8|TRBJ2-5
CASSSDTQETQYF
TGTGCCAGCAGCTCCGACACTCAAGAGACCCAGTACTTC
>NA|NA|TRBV29-1|TRBJ1-3
CSVTPGQGNTIYF
TGCAGCGTCACACCAGGGCAAGGAAACACCATATATTTT
>TRBD1|NA|TRBV28|TRBJ2-7
CASRPPGTAPYEQYF
TGTGCCAGCAGGCCTCCCGGGACAGCGCCCTACGAGCAGTACTTC
>TRBD1|NA|TRBV5-8|TRBJ1-5
CASSLGQGVQPQHF
TGTGCCAGCAGCTTGGGACAGGGGGTTCAGCCCCAGCATTTT
>TRBD1|NA|TRBV6-2/TRBV6-3|TRBJ2-7
CASSMGRDSSYEQYF
TGTGCCAGCAGTATGGGCCGGGACAGCTCCTACGAGCAGTACTTC
>TRBD1|few|TRBV12-5|TRBJ2-1
CASGFPGTGDGEQFF
TGTGCTAGTGGTTTTCCCGGGACAGGGGACGGTGAGCAGTTCTTC
>TRBD2|NA|TRBV19|TRBJ2-3
CASSIGAGGLGDTQYF
TGTGCCAGTAGTATCGGAGCGGGGGGACTAGGAGATACGCAGTATTTT
>NA|NA|TRBV11-2|TRBJ1-3
CASSLYGGSSGNTIYF
TGTGCCAGCAGCTTATATGGGGGGTCCTCTGGAAACACCATATATTTT
>TRBD2|few|TRBV29-1|TRBJ2-3
CSVDLAGGYYTQYF
TGCAGCGTCGACCTAGCGGGAGGGTACTATACGCAGTATTTT
>NA|NA|TRBV7-9|TRBJ1-5
CASSSGDAKQPQHF
TGTGCCAGCAGCTCAGGGGACGCGAAGCAGCCCCAGCATTTT
>NA|NA|TRBV30|TRBJ1-2
CAWTPGQGNGYTF
TGTGCCTGGACGCCGGGGCAGGGGAATGGCTACACCTTC
>NA|once|TRBV16|TRBJ2-7
CASSQSSLSYEQYF
TGTGCCAGCAGCCAATCGTCCCTCTCCTACGAGCAGTACTTC
>TRBD1|NA|TRBV5-1|TRBJ2-5
CASSIPGQGETQYF
TGCGCCAGCAGCATTCCGGGACAGGGGGAGACCCAGTACTTC
>TRBD1|NA|TRBV18|TRBJ1-1
CASSPPDRATEAFF
TGTGCCAGCTCACCCCCCGACAGGGCCACTGAAGCTTTCTTT
>TRBD2|NA|TRBV2|TRBJ2-2
CASRAGTSGGELFF
TGTGCCAGCAGAGCCGGGACTAGCGGCGGGGAGCTGTTTTTT
>NA|NA|TRBV19|TRBJ1-5
CASTIGGISRPQHF
TGTGCCAGTACCATCGGGGGGATATCAAGGCCCCAGCATTTT
>NA|once|TRBV3-1/TRBV3-2|TRBJ1-5
CASSYTGDQPQHF
TGTGCCAGCAGCTATACAGGAGATCAGCCCCAGCATTTT
>TRBD2|NA|TRBV7-3|TRBJ2-7
CASSLAGGPYEQYF
TGTGCCAGCAGCTTAGCGGGGGGTCCCTACGAGCAGTACTTC
>NA|NA|TRBV6-1|TRBJ2-5
CASSESSLTRETQYF
TGTGCCAGCAGTGAATCCTCCCTGACTCGGGAGACCCAGTACTTC
>TRBD2|once|TRBV4-1|TRBJ2-5
CASSQEPASGVQETQYF
TGCGCCAGCAGCCAAGAACCCGCTAGCGGGGTACAAGAGACCCAGTACTTC
>NA|few|TRBV4-2|TRBJ1-2
CASSQVAGGEAYGYTF
TGTGCCAGCAGCCAAGTGGCGGGCGGGGAGGCCTATGGCTACACCTTC
>NA|NA|TRBV10-3|TRBJ1-6
CAISRDIGANSPLHF
TGTGCCATCAGTCGGGACATAGGGGCGAATTCACCCCTCCACTTT
>TRBD1|NA|TRBV6-6|TRBJ2-2
CASNPTGFANTGELFF
TGTGCCAGCAACCCGACAGGGTTCGCGAACACCGGGGAGCTGTTTTTT
>TRBD2|NA|TRBV7-2|TRBJ2-3
CARVGGGESTDTQYF
TGTGCCAGGGTTGGCGGGGGAGAAAGCACAGATACGCAGTATTTT
>TRBD1|NA|TRBV29-1|TRBJ2-3
CSVTGGSTDTQYF
TGCAGCGTCACAGGGGGCAGCACAGATACGCAGTATTTT
>NA|NA|TRBV12-3/TRBV12-4|TRBJ1-5
CASSVSNQPQHF
TGTGCCAGCAGCGTGAGCAATCAGCCCCAGCATTTT
>TRBD1|NA|TRBV4-1|TRBJ1-4
CASSQEGGSVVFF
TGCGCCAGCAGCCAAGAAGGGGGCTCGGTGGTGTTTTTT
>NA|NA|TRBV18|TRBJ2-1
CASSPSDGSYNEQFF
TGTGCCAGCTCACCAAGCGACGGCTCCTACAATGAGCAGTTCTTC
>NA|NA|TRBV3-1/TRBV3-2|TRBJ1-2
CASSQVNRVPWGYTF
TGTGCCAGCAGCCAAGTCAACAGGGTGCCTTGGGGCTACACCTTC
>NA|NA|TRBV11-3|TRBJ1-1
CASSLDRANTEAFF
TGTGCCAGCAGCTTAGACAGGGCCAACACTGAAGCTTTCTTT
>NA|NA|TRBV2|TRBJ1-2
CASSDFITVSYGYTF
TGTGCCAGCAGTGATTTCATAACGGTTAGCTATGGCTACACCTTC
>TRBD1|few|TRBV7-3|TRBJ2-2
CASSPGQVNTGELFF
TGTGCCAGCAGCCCGGGACAGGTTAACACCGGGGAGCTGTTTTTT
>TRBD1|NA|TRBV28|TRBJ1-6
CASSFFTGTAYSSYNSPLHF
TGTGCCAGCAGTTTTTTTACCGGGACAGCTTACAGCTCCTATAATTCACCCCTCCACTTT
>NA|NA|TRBV24-1|TRBJ1-2
CATSDPRQPYGYTF
TGTGCCACCAGTGACCCTCGACAGCCCTATGGCTACACCTTC
>TRBD1|NA|TRBV3-1/TRBV3-2|TRBJ1-2
CASSPPQQGSYGYTF
TGTGCCAGCAGCCCTCCCCAACAGGGGAGCTATGGCTACACCTTC
>TRBD2|NA|TRBV6-4|TRBJ2-7
CASRSSGDSYEQYF
TGTGCCAGCAGAAGCAGCGGGGACTCCTACGAGCAGTACTTC
>NA|NA|TRBV4-1|TRBJ1-5
CASSHQGGPQHF
TGCGCCAGCAGCCATCAAGGGGGGCCCCAGCATTTT
>NA|few|TRBV27|TRBJ2-5
CASSPNNPGARETQYF
TGTGCCAGCAGTCCGAATAACCCAGGGGCACGAGAGACCCAGTACTTC
>TRBD1|few|TRBV27|TRBJ2-7
CASSTFIGQGLNEQYF
TGTGCCAGCAGTACGTTTATAGGACAGGGATTAAACGAGCAGTACTTC
>NA|NA|TRBV6-4|TRBJ2-2
CASSVVNTGELFF
TGTGCCAGCAGTGTCGTAAACACCGGGGAGCTGTTTTTT
>NA|NA|TRBV28|TRBJ1-6
CASRVWASPLHF
TGTGCCAGCAGGGTATGGGCGTCACCCCTCCACTTT
>TRBD2|NA|TRBV9|TRBJ2-5
CASSVSAGEQETQYF
TGTGCCAGCAGCGTATCGGCGGGGGAACAAGAGACCCAGTACTTC
>TRBD2|NA|TRBV7-9|TRBJ2-3
CASSSLAGEPTDTQYF
TGTGCCAGCAGCTCGCTAGCGGGGGAGCCCACAGATACGCAGTATTTT
>TRBD2|NA|TRBV5-4|TRBJ2-1
CASSQQRGNYNEQFF
TGTGCCAGCAGCCAACAGCGGGGCAACTACAATGAGCAGTTCTTC
>NA|few|TRBV4-3|TRBJ1-1
CASSQGNRVGTEAFF
TGCGCCAGCAGCCAAGGAAACCGGGTTGGCACTGAAGCTTTCTTT
>NA|NA|TRBV14|TRBJ1-4
CASSPRGANEKLFF
TGTGCCAGCAGCCCTCGGGGGGCTAATGAAAAACTGTTTTTT
>TRBD1|NA|TRBV6-5|TRBJ2-5
CATTTGGRGETQYF
TGTGCCACCACGACAGGGGGCCGTGGTGAGACCCAGTACTTC
>NA|NA|TRBV2|TRBJ2-3
CASTLGPGATDTQYF
TGTGCCAGCACCTTAGGGCCAGGGGCGACAGATACGCAGTATTTT
>TRBD1|NA|TRBV6-5|TRBJ2-7
CASSSISGTGVREQYF
TGTGCCAGCAGTTCGATCTCCGGGACAGGGGTTCGCGAGCAGTACTTC
>TRBD1|NA|TRBV5-4|TRBJ2-7
CASFKRDRPTEQYF
TGTGCCAGCTTCAAACGGGACAGGCCTACGGAGCAGTACTTC